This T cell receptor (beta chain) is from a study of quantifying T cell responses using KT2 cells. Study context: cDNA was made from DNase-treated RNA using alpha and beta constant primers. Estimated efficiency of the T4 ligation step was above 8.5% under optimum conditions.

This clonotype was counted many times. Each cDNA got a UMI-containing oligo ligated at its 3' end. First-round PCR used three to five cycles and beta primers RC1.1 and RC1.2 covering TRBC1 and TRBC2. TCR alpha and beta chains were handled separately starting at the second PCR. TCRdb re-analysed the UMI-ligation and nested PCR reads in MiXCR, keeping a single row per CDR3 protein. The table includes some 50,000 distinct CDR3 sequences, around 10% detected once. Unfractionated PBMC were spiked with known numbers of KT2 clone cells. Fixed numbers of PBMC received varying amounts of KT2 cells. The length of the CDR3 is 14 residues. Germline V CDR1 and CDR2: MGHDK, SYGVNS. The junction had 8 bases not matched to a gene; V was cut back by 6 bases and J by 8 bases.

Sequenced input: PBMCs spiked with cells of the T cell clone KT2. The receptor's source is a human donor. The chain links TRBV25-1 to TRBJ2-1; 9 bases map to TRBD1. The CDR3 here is CASRQGAESDEQFF. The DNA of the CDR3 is TGTGCCAGCAGACAGGGGGCGGAGAGCGATGAGCAGTTCTTC.